Listed here is a single T cell receptor beta chain. The antigen remains unidentified. TCRdb reanalysed the 5' RACE reads using MiXCR and keeps one entry per CDR3 protein. The top ten hold 0.95% to 1.4% of the sample, which has some 350,000 distinct CDR3 sequences, roughly 14% seen once. This specimen belongs to a study of CD8 T cells in ankylosing spondylitis. Broader study findings: A TCR beta motif of about eight highly homologous variants appeared characteristic of ankylosing spondylitis blood.

With 4 bases clipped from V and 0 bases from J, the junction kept 12 bases outside the gene matches. Per germline, CDR1 SGHAT and CDR2 FQNNGV. CDR3 size: 18 residues. The TCR sequence derives from a male donor with ankylosing spondylitis or in good health (not recorded which). The gene calls are TRBV11-2 and TRBJ2-4; 7 bases are a match to TRBD1. Sequenced: blood, either unsorted or a sorted T cell fraction (not recorded which). CDR3 bases: TGTGCCAGCAGCTCCCTATCCGGGACAGTGAGAGCCAAAAACATTCAGTACTTC. Amino acid sequence: CASSSLSGTVRAKNIQYF.